Each of the 22 T cell receptor beta chains below was sequenced from the same sample in a study of T-cell memory formation after mild COVID-19. TCRdb re-called the 5' RACE reads through MiXCR, storing one row per CDR3 protein. The sample records some 490,000 distinct CDR3 sequences, 15% to 20% being singletons. The sequencing sample was made of PBMCs or a T cell subset sorted from them (not recorded which). The receptors were sampled from an adult woman who had mild COVID-19 (a few samples of this study predate the infection). Cell type and time point are not known.

This clonotype was recorded a few times. CDR3 sequence: CASSLSRGGVETQYF. The CDR3 DNA is TGTGCCAGCAGCCTGTCGAGGGGAGGGGTGGAGACCCAGTACTTC. The genes are TRBV6-5 and TRBJ2-5, with TRBD2 identical over 7 bases. Germline assignment: CDR1 MNHEY and CDR2 SVGAGI. The CDR3 loop spans 15 amino acids. V trimming: 6 bases; J trimming: 5 bases; junction bases outside the gene matches: 12.

This clonotype was seen a few times. This chain uses TRBV7-9 with TRBJ2-1; TRBD1 might be the D (6 bases). V lost 6 bases, J lost 5 bases, and 17 bases lay in between. Looked up from germline, CDR1 is SEHNR and CDR2 is FQNEAQ (reference sequence). This CDR3 is built from 15 residues. Written as DNA, the CDR3 is TGTGCCAGCAGACGCGTTCAGACAGGCAACAATGAGCAGTTCTTC. It encodes CASRRVQTGNNEQFF.

The chain employs TRBV24-1 and TRBJ1-5; a possible D gene is TRBD1 (5 bases). Germline loops: CDR1 KGHDR, CDR2 SFDVKD. Trimming shortened V by 2 bases and J by 7 bases, and 14 bases separated the two germline ends. This CDR3 is 15 amino acids long. Written as DNA, the CDR3 is TGTGCCACCAGTGATTCGACACCGGGACGCCAGCCCCAGCATTTT. Its translation is CATSDSTPGRQPQHF.

This clonotype was counted many times. This chain uses TRBV7-2 with TRBJ1-1; D gene unclear. The ends were cut back, 3 bases at V and 1 base at J, with 9 bases in the middle. The CDR3 runs 14 residues. CDR1 SGHTA and CDR2 FQGNSA come from the germline V gene. The CDR3 DNA reads TGTGCCAGCAGCTTCGGGCCCCAGAACACTGAAGCTTTCTTT. It yields the protein CASSFGPQNTEAFF.

This clonotype was seen a few times. The V and J genes are TRBV7-3 and TRBJ2-1, with D uncertain. Germline V lookup: CDR1 SGHTA, CDR2 FQGTGA. V gave up 2 bases and J gave up 12 bases, with 17 bases separating them. The CDR3 is made up of 14 amino acids. The CDR3 DNA is TGTGCCAGCAGCTTAGACCCAGGACCACTCCCGCAGTTCTTC. This gives the protein CASSLDPGPLPQFF.

V gene TRBV9 combines with J gene TRBJ2-1, with 11 bases fitting TRBD2. The V gene end was trimmed by 4 bases and the J gene end by 3 bases; junction bases not matched to a gene: 6. This CDR3 contains 16 residues. Germline V CDR1 and CDR2: SGDLS, YYNGEE. In DNA form, the CDR3 reads TGTGCCAGCAGCCCCGGGACTAGCGGCCTCTACAATGAGCAGTTCTTC. Translating gives CASSPGTSGLYNEQFF. Together with reference TRBV9 and TRBJ2-1, the CDR3 gives the full variable domain: DSGVTQTPKHLITATGQRVTLRCSPRSGDLSVYWYQQSLDQGLQFLIQYYNGEERAKGNILERFSAQQFPDLHSELNLSSLELGDSALYFCASSPGTSGLYNEQFFGPGTRLTVL.

At least ten counts were recorded for this clonotype. The CDR3 region has the DNA TGTGCCAGCAGCCAGACTAGCGGGTTAAATGAGCAGTTCTTC. Its protein product is CASSQTSGLNEQFF. J is TRBJ2-1 and V is TRBV7-9; TRBD2 aligns across 10 bases. The junction had 5 bases not matched to a gene; V was cut back by 5 bases and J by 7 bases. CDR3 size: 14 residues. Germline CDR1 is SEHNR and CDR2 is FQNEAQ (reference sequence).

The chain is built from TRBV9 and TRBJ2-2; unclear D gene. Germline CDR1 and CDR2: SGDLS and YYNGEE. V was cut by 0 bases and J by 5 bases, with 5 bases left in between. The CDR3 has 13 residues. CDR3 loop: CASSVVLTGELFF. In DNA form, the CDR3 reads TGTGCCAGCAGCGTAGTTCTAACCGGGGAGCTGTTTTTT.

The chain couples TRBV20-1 to TRBJ1-5; unclear D gene. CDR3 size: 14 residues. The germline V and J ends were trimmed by 1 base and 3 bases, with 10 bases remaining between them. Germline V lookup: CDR1 DFQATT, CDR2 SNEGSKA (reference sequence). The CDR3 sequence: CSARGSADNQPQHF. The CDR3, as DNA: TGCAGTGCTAGAGGCTCGGCAGACAATCAGCCCCAGCATTTT.

The CDR3: CASSRQGKYGYTF. DNA for the CDR3: TGTGCCAGCAGCCGACAGGGGAAGTATGGCTACACCTTC. The chain is built from TRBV12-3 or TRBV12-4 and TRBJ1-2, with 8 bases matching TRBD1. The CDR3 is made up of 13 amino acids. After removal of 6 bases from V and 5 bases from J, the junction contained 5 bases not matched to a gene.

CDR3 nucleotide sequence: TGTGCCAGCAGAGCGGGACAGGGAAACACCATATATTTT. Translated, it gives CASRAGQGNTIYF. The chain links TRBV9 to TRBJ1-3; 7 bases fit TRBD1. The V gene's germline CDR1 is SGDLS and CDR2 YYNGEE. The junction had 3 bases not matched to a gene; V was cut back by 5 bases and J by 4 bases. The CDR3 is 13 residues long.

This clonotype was detected ten times or more. The chain has TRBV27 and TRBJ1-3, with TRBD1 as a possible D gene (5 bases). Trimming pared 8 bases from V and 3 bases from J, leaving 14 bases between. The CDR3 is 14 amino acids. The V gene's germline CDR1 is MNHEY and CDR2 SMNVEV (reference sequence). CDR3 protein: CASRPGGGGNTIYF. CDR3 nucleotide sequence: TGTGCCAGCCGACCCGGGGGAGGTGGAAACACCATATATTTT.

This clonotype was seen only a few times. CDR3: CASSSGYTDSPLHF. CDR3 DNA sequence: TGCGCCAGCAGCTCGGGCTATACGGATTCACCCCTCCACTTT. V is TRBV5-1 and J is TRBJ1-6; no firm D call. V shed 3 bases and J shed 8 bases, with 12 bases lying between them. This CDR3 has 14 amino acids. Germline CDR1 SGHRS, CDR2 YFSETQ.

This clonotype was picked up many times. V gene TRBV6-2 or TRBV6-3 combines with J gene TRBJ1-5; D is possibly TRBD1 (5 bases). V was pared by 8 bases and J by 4 bases, with 15 bases between. The CDR3 is 14 amino acids. Germline V gene data show CDR1 as MNHEY and CDR2 as SVGEGT. The CDR3 nucleotides read TGTGCCAGCGAAGAAACAGGCGTTAATCAGCCCCAGCATTTT. Amino acids: CASEETGVNQPQHF.

The genes are TRBV5-1 and TRBJ1-2; maybe TRBD1 (6 bases). V was cut by 6 bases and J by 8 bases, with 14 bases left in between. The CDR3 totals 12 residues. The germline CDR1 and CDR2 sequences are SGHRS and YFSETQ. CDR3 bases: TGCGCCAGCATGTCAGGGGAGGGCGGCTACACCTTC. As protein: CASMSGEGGYTF.

The chain is built from TRBV12-3 or TRBV12-4 and TRBJ1-2; D unclear. The V gene lost 0 bases and the J gene lost 5 bases, with 13 bases spanning the gap. The length of the CDR3 is 15 residues. The CDR3 coding sequence is TGTGCCAGCAGTTTAGCGCGAGGGTCTGGTTATGGCTACACCTTC. Protein: CASSLARGSGYGYTF.

This clonotype was recorded only once. The chain employs TRBV20-1 and TRBJ2-3, with D perhaps matching TRBD1 (6 bases). Germline values: CDR1 DFQATT, CDR2 SNEGSKA (reference sequence). The CDR3 runs to 16 residues. V was shortened by 0 bases and J by 0 bases, with 13 bases between the two germline ends. CDR3 protein: CSARDPDSASTDTQYF. The DNA for the CDR3 is TGCAGTGCTAGAGACCCGGACAGTGCGAGCACAGATACGCAGTATTTT.

The rearrangement links TRBV28 to TRBJ2-2; 10 bases map to TRBD1. The CDR3 is made up of 16 amino acids. Germline assignment: CDR1 MDHEN and CDR2 SYDVKM. V shed 10 bases and J 3 bases; nucleotides not matched to a gene: 11. CDR3: CATSTGGALHTGELFF. The CDR3 nucleotides are TGTGCCACCTCGACAGGGGGCGCCTTACACACCGGGGAGCTGTTTTTT.

This chain uses TRBV20-1 with TRBJ2-2, with no clear D. Per germline, CDR1 DFQATT and CDR2 SNEGSKA (reference sequence). The CDR3 spans 14 residues. V lost 1 base and J lost 3, with 9 bases in between. The CDR3 is CSARVQRDTGELFF. The CDR3 DNA sequence: TGCAGTGCTAGAGTACAGCGAGACACCGGGGAGCTGTTTTTT.

J is TRBJ2-5 and V is TRBV9; D possibly corresponds to TRBD1 (6 bases). CDR3 length: 15 amino acids. The ends were cut back, 4 bases at V and 5 bases at J, with 18 bases in the middle. CDR1 SGDLS and CDR2 YYNGEE come from the germline V gene. CDR3 residues: CASSPPGQLRETQYF. In DNA form, the CDR3 reads TGTGCCAGCAGCCCCCCCGGACAGCTACGGGAGACCCAGTACTTC.

V and J are TRBV12-3 or TRBV12-4 and TRBJ1-1; no firm D call. V lost 5 bases and J 0 bases, leaving 10 bases between the germline ends. The CDR3 is 14 amino acids. Written as DNA, the CDR3 is TGTGCCAGCAGTCGTCCTCAGATGAACACTGAAGCTTTCTTT. This codes for CASSRPQMNTEAFF.

The sample holds a few counts of this clonotype. The chain is built from TRBV12-3 or TRBV12-4 and TRBJ2-7, with TRBD2 matching over 13 bases. The CDR3 consists of 13 residues. Trimming took 6 bases from V and 7 from J; bases not matched to a gene: 3. Here the CDR3 DNA reads TGTGCCAGCAGGCGACTAGCGGGAGGAGAGCAGTACTTC. As protein: CASRRLAGGEQYF.